Listed below are T cell receptor beta chains from one sample, sequenced in a study of blood T cell repertoires in COVID-19. Sequencing used immunoSEQ multiplex PCR; TCRdb keeps in-frame clones, though not all of them. This sample has fewer than 200,000 clones, with around 85% found just once. Sequenced material: peripheral blood. Source of these receptors: a human donor with acute or convalescent COVID-19. The donor label of this sample is uncertain. Both conserved end residues are part of each CDR3. D genes are given only for firm matches. Only part of the rows carry a size: once, few, many, or a class if the clone is expanded.

d_gene	v_gene	j_gene	abundance	CDR3nt	CDR3aa
NA	TRBV7-2	TRBJ2-7	NA	TGTGCCAGCAGCCCCGTTGGGGGAGGAAACTACGAGCAGTACTTC	CASSPVGGGNYEQYF
NA	TRBV3-1/TRBV3-2	TRBJ1-5	once	TGTGCCAGCAGCTTCCGACGGGGGGAGCCCCAGCATTTT	CASSFRRGEPQHF
NA	TRBV27	TRBJ1-2	NA	TGTGCCAGCAGTTTAACCGGGACTAGGGCGTCCCTAAACTATGGCTACACCTTC	CASSLTGTRASLNYGYTF
TRBD1	TRBV5-1	TRBJ1-4	NA	TGCGCCAGCAGCATCCTGACAGGGGGTAATGAAAAACTGTTTTTT	CASSILTGGNEKLFF
NA	TRBV6-5	TRBJ2-7	few	TGTGCCAGCAGGACAGGACCCTACGAGCAGTACTTC	CASRTGPYEQYF
NA	TRBV7-8	TRBJ1-5	NA	TGTGCCAGCAGCTCGAGTGGCGGGGTTTATCAGCCCCAGCATTTT	CASSSSGGVYQPQHF
TRBD2	TRBV18	TRBJ2-7	NA	TGTGCCAGCTCACCATTAGTGACTAGCGGGGCCTCCACCTACGAGCAGTACTTC	CASSPLVTSGASTYEQYF
NA	TRBV3-1/TRBV3-2	TRBJ2-7	NA	TGTGCCAGCAGCCATTCAACGGGCGAGCAGTACTTC	CASSHSTGEQYF
NA	TRBV4-2	TRBJ1-2	NA	TGTGCCAGCTCAGAGAGGAACTATGGCTACACCTTC	CASSERNYGYTF
NA	TRBV18	TRBJ1-3	NA	TGTGCCAGCTCACCGCAGGTTTCCTCTGGAAACACCATATATTTT	CASSPQVSSGNTIYF
TRBD2	TRBV2	TRBJ2-1	NA	TGTGCCAGCAGTGGGAACGGGGGGGCCGATGAGCAGTTCTTC	CASSGNGGADEQFF
TRBD1	TRBV5-8	TRBJ1-2	NA	TGTGCCAGCAGCTGGACAGGCTCCTTTAACTATGGCTACACCTTC	CASSWTGSFNYGYTF
NA	TRBV5-6	TRBJ2-5	NA	TGTGCCAGCAGCCGGGACTTCCAAGAGACCCAGTACTTC	CASSRDFQETQYF
NA	TRBV28	TRBJ1-4	NA	TGTGCCAGCAGTTCAAACACCTTGGATGAAAAACTGTTTTTT	CASSSNTLDEKLFF
NA	TRBV20-1	TRBJ2-1	once	TGCAGTGCTAGAGATCAGGGTGAGCAGTTCTTC	CSARDQGEQFF
NA	TRBV28	TRBJ1-5	NA	TGTGCCAGCAGACCCCCGGGGGGTGGCAATCAGCCCCAGCATTTT	CASRPPGGGNQPQHF
NA	TRBV4-1	TRBJ1-5	once	TGCGCCAGCAGCCAAGGGAGTGGTTGGCCCCAGCATTTT	CASSQGSGWPQHF
TRBD1	TRBV7-2	TRBJ1-2	NA	TGTGCCAGCAGTTTTTCCCCGGGACAGGGGGTTGGCTACACCTTC	CASSFSPGQGVGYTF
TRBD1	TRBV3-1/TRBV3-2	TRBJ2-7	once	TGTGCCAGCAGCTACGGGACAGTCTACGAGCAGTACTTC	CASSYGTVYEQYF
TRBD2	TRBV7-2	TRBJ2-4	once	TGTGCCAGCAGCTTCTTCAGTTTAGCGGGGGGGCAAGCCAAAAACATTCAGTACTTC	CASSFFSLAGGQAKNIQYF
TRBD1	TRBV30	TRBJ1-5	NA	TGTGCCTGGAGTGGGGACAGGGGGCTGAGCAATCAGCCCCAGCATTTT	CAWSGDRGLSNQPQHF
TRBD1	TRBV29-1	TRBJ2-6	NA	TGCAGCGTCCAACAGGGGGCTGCTGGGGCCAACGTCCTGACTTTC	CSVQQGAAGANVLTF
NA	TRBV16	TRBJ1-4	many	TGTGCCAGCAGCCCCAGGACACCGAGTGAAAAACTGTTTTTT	CASSPRTPSEKLFF
TRBD1	TRBV10-2	TRBJ1-5	NA	TGCGCCAGCAGAAGACAGGGAGGTAATCAGCCCCAGCATTTT	CASRRQGGNQPQHF
TRBD1	TRBV7-2	TRBJ1-2	NA	TGTGCCAGCAGCTCACAGGGGGGAGCTAACTATGGCTACACCTTC	CASSSQGGANYGYTF
TRBD2	TRBV9	TRBJ2-2	NA	TGTGCCAGCAGCGTAGTGTCGGGGGGGCGGTTCGACACCGGGGAGCTGTTTTTT	CASSVVSGGRFDTGELFF
TRBD1	TRBV5-5	TRBJ1-2	NA	TGTGCCAGCAGCCACCCCGCAGGGGGAAACTATGGCTACACCTTC	CASSHPAGGNYGYTF